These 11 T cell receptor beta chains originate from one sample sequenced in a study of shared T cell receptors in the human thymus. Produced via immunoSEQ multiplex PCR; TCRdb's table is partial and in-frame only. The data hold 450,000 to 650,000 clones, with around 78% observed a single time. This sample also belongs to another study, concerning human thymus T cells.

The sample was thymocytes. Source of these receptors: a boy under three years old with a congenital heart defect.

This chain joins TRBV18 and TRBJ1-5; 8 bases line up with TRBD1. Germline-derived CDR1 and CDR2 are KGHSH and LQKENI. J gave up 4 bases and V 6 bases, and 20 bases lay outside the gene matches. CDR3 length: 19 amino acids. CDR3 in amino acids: CASSQRGIGQGNTNQPQHF. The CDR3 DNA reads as TGTGCCAGCTCTCAACGGGGCATTGGACAGGGAAATACGAATCAGCCCCAGCATTTT. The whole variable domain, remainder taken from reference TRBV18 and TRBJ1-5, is NAGVMQNPRHLVRRRGQEARLRCSPMKGHSHVYWYRQLPEEGLKFMVYLQKENIIDESGMPKERFSAEFPKEGPSILRIQQVVRGDSAAYFCASSQRGIGQGNTNQPQHFGDGTRLSIL.

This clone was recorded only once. DNA of the CDR3: TGTGCCAGCAGCCTGCGGATGAACACTGAAGCTTTCTTT. Translation gives CASSLRMNTEAFF. V usage is TRBV11-1 and J usage is TRBJ1-1; D uncertain. The V gene lost 5 bases and the J gene lost 0 bases, with 7 bases spanning the gap. CDR1 and CDR2 from the germline V gene are SGHAT and FQDESV (reference sequence). The CDR3 is 13 residues long.

This CDR3 is CASSSYAIQGYEQYF. Here the CDR3 DNA reads TGTGCCAGCAGTTCTTATGCGATCCAGGGTTACGAGCAGTACTTC. This chain connects TRBV28 to TRBJ2-7; tentatively, D is TRBD1 (5 bases). V dropped 4 bases and J dropped 4 bases, with 17 bases sitting between them. The CDR3 has 15 residues. Germline values: CDR1 MDHEN, CDR2 SYDVKM.

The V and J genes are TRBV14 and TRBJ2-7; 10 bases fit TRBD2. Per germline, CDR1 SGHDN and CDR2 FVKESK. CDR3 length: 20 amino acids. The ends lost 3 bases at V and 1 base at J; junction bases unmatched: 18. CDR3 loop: CASSHQRSSGSRRSSYEQYF. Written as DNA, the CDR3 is TGTGCCAGCAGCCATCAAAGGTCTAGCGGGAGTAGGCGTTCTTCCTACGAGCAGTACTTC.

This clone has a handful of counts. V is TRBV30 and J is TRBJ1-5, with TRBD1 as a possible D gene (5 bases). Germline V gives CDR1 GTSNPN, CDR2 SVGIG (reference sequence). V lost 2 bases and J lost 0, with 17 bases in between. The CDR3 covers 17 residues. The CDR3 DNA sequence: TGTGCCTGGAGTTCTGGACACAAAAACTATAGCAATCAGCCCCAGCATTTT. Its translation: CAWSSGHKNYSNQPQHF.

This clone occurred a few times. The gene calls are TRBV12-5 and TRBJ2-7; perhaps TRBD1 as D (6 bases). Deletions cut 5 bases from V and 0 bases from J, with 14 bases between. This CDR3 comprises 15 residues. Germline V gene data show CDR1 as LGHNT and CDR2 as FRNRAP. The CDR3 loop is CASGPDRFLSYEQYF. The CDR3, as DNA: TGTGCTAGTGGTCCCGACAGGTTCCTCTCCTACGAGCAGTACTTC.

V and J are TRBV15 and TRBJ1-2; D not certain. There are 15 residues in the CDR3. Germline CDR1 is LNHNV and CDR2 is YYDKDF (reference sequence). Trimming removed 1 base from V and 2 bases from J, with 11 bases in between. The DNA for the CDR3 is TGTGCCACCAGCAGAGCCGGGAAAGCCAACTATGGCTACACCTTC. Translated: CATSRAGKANYGYTF.

The CDR3 loop is CASSTPPRDYEQYF. The DNA for the CDR3 is TGTGCCAGTAGTACCCCCCCCCGGGATTACGAGCAGTACTTC. V and J are TRBV19 and TRBJ2-7; tentatively, D is TRBD2 (5 bases). Germline-derived CDR1 and CDR2 are LNHDA and SQIVND (reference sequence). V lost 4 bases to trimming and J lost 4 bases, with 14 bases between them. The CDR3 contains 14 residues.

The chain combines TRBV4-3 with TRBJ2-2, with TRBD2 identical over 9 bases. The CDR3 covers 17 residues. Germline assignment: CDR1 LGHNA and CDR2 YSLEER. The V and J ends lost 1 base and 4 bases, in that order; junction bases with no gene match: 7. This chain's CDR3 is CASSQGGREGRTGELFF. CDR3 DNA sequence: TGCGCCAGCAGCCAAGGAGGGCGGGAGGGCCGCACCGGGGAGCTGTTTTTT.

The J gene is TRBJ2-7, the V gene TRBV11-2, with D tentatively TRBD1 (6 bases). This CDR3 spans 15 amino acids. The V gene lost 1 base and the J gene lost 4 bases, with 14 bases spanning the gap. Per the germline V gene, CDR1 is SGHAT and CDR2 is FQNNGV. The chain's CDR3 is CASSLVPRGAYEQYF. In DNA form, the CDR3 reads TGTGCCAGCAGCTTAGTACCCAGGGGAGCGTACGAGCAGTACTTC.

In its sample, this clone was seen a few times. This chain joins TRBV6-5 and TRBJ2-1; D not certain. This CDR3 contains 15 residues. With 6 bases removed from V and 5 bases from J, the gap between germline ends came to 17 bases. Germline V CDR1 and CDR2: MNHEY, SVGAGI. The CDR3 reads CASRRTETRDNEQFF. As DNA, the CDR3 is TGTGCCAGCAGGAGAACTGAAACTCGGGACAATGAGCAGTTCTTC.